The 8 T cell receptor beta chains in this list originate from one sample, sequenced in a study of T cell responses to AZD1222 COVID-19 vaccine. Measured with immunoSEQ multiplex PCR; TCRdb has only the in-frame clones, and not every one. Of 120,000 to 150,000 clones listed, 88% are singletons. This material consisted of peripheral blood, taken 28 days after the second dose of the MenACWY control vaccine. Every receptor here comes from an adult who received the MenACWY meningococcal vaccine as a control.

The chain recombines TRBV7-8 with TRBJ2-7; 10 nucleotides align to TRBD2. The CDR3 is 15 amino acids. V was pared by 6 bases and J by 3 bases, with 8 bases of the junction left unmatched. CDR1 is SGHVS, CDR2 FQNEAQ, per germline. The CDR3 protein is CASRAGERGGYEQYF. Written as DNA, the CDR3 is TGTGCCAGCAGAGCGGGAGAGCGGGGGGGCTACGAGCAGTACTTC.

The V gene is TRBV6-5, the J gene TRBJ1-2, with 10 bases identical to TRBD1. CDR1 and CDR2 (germline): MNHEY, SVGAGI. The CDR3 loop spans 15 amino acids. Trimming at V came to 10 bases and at J to 4 bases, leaving 12 bases not matched to a gene. The CDR3 nucleotides are TGTGCCACCCTGCCTCCCGGGACAGGGGCCTATGGCTACACCTTC. It encodes CATLPPGTGAYGYTF.

This clone was observed once. J is TRBJ2-1 and V is TRBV7-2; the match to TRBD2 covers 8 bases. V gave up 0 bases and J gave up 5 bases; unmatched junction bases: 0. In germline, CDR1 is SGHTA, CDR2 FQGNSA. CDR3 length equals 14 residues. The CDR3, as DNA: TGTGCCAGCAGCTTAGCTAGCGGGAACAATGAGCAGTTCTTC. Its protein is CASSLASGNNEQFF.

The V and J genes are TRBV4-3 and TRBJ2-3, with 10 bases identical to TRBD2. V gave up 3 bases and J gave up 3 bases; unmatched junction bases: 6. The CDR3 loop spans 16 amino acids. Germline CDR1 and CDR2: LGHNA and YSLEER. The DNA for the CDR3 is TGCGCCAGCAGCCATAAAGCGGGAGGGTCGACAGATACGCAGTATTTT. This gives the protein CASSHKAGGSTDTQYF.

The chain recombines TRBV24-1 with TRBJ2-7; 9 bases are a match to TRBD1. The V segment lost 10 bases and the J segment 3 bases; nucleotides outside the gene matches: 9. Germline CDR1 is KGHDR and CDR2 is SFDVKD. The CDR3 is made up of 14 amino acids. In DNA, the CDR3 is TGTGCCACTTCGGACAGGGGCGTTGGCTACGAGCAGTACTTC. As protein: CATSDRGVGYEQYF.

The gene calls are TRBV7-9 and TRBJ2-1; maybe TRBD2 (7 bases). This CDR3 has 15 residues. Germline CDR1 and CDR2: SEHNR and FQNEAQ (reference sequence). V lost 4 bases, J lost 2 bases, and 12 bases lay in between. The CDR3 coding sequence is TGTGCCAGCAGCTGGGGGGGCCTCACCTACAATGAGCAGTTCTTC. Amino acid sequence: CASSWGGLTYNEQFF. Together with reference TRBV7-9 and TRBJ2-1, the CDR3 gives the full variable domain: DTGVSQNPRHKITKRGQNVTFRCDPISEHNRLYWYRQTLGQGPEFLTYFQNEAQLEKSRLLSDRFSAERPKGSFSTLEIQRTEQGDSAMYLCASSWGGLTYNEQFFGPGTRLTVL.

The count of this clone is one. This chain links TRBV27 with TRBJ2-5; possible D gene TRBD1, 5 bases. Germline CDR1 and CDR2: MNHEY and SMNVEV (reference sequence). CDR3 size: 13 residues. V lost 8 bases, J lost 1 base, and 11 bases lay in between. The CDR3 DNA follows: TGTGCCAGCCGCTTCGACAGCCAAGAGACCCAGTACTTC. It encodes CASRFDSQETQYF.

The rearrangement links TRBV5-5 to TRBJ1-1; D unresolved. The CDR3 extends over 14 amino acids. From germline, CDR1 is SGHKS and CDR2 YYEKEE (reference sequence). Trimming removed 0 bases at V and 1 base at J, with 7 bases between. CDR3 sequence (DNA): TGTGCCAGCAGCTTGGGGTGGCAGAACACTGAAGCTTTCTTT. Translated, it gives CASSLGWQNTEAFF.